This T cell receptor (beta chain) was profiled in a study of radiotherapy plus CTLA-4 blockade in lung cancer. The CDR3 extends over 14 amino acids. Trimming cost V 5 bases and J 2 bases, with 13 bases left between them. Germline values: CDR1 SGHNT, CDR2 YENEEA. Study conclusions and caveats: Early blood T cell clone dynamics, with interferon-beta, were reported to best predict response.

A note on this clone: Antigen specificity is unknown.

Chemo-refractory metastatic non-small-cell lung cancer patients received focal radiation with ipilimumab CTLA-4 blockade. Profiling relied on immunoSEQ multiplex PCR, and the TCRdb table lists in-frame clones only, not all of them. Found here are about 77,000 clones, just under 75% of them singletons; the top ten hold roughly 10%. The clonotype comes from a human donor with non-small cell lung cancer whose response to radiotherapy plus ipilimumab could not be evaluated. The chain links TRBV11-3 to TRBJ2-7; D may be TRBD2 (6 bases). The specimen comprised peripheral blood, sampled from a patient treated with radiotherapy plus ipilimumab. CDR3 residues: CASSPGREPYEQYF. The DNA of the CDR3 is TGTGCCAGCAGCCCGGGACGGGAGCCCTACGAGCAGTACTTC.